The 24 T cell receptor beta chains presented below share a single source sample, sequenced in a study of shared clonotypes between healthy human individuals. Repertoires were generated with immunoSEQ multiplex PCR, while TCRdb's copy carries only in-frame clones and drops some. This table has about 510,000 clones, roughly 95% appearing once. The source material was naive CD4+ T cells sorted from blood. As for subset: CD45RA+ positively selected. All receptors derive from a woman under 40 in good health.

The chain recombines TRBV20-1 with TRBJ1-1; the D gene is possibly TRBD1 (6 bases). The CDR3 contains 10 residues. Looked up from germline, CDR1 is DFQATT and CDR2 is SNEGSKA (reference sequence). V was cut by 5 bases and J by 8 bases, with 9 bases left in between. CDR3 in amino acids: CSAFGTEAFF. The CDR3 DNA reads TGCAGTGCTTTCGGGACAGAAGCTTTCTTT.

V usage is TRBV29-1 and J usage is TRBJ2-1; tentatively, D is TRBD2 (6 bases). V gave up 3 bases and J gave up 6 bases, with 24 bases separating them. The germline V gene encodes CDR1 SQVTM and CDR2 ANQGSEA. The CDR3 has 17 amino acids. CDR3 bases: TGCAGCGTTGACTCTCCCTACGGGAGCCCCATGATCAATGAGCAGTTCTTC. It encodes CSVDSPYGSPMINEQFF.

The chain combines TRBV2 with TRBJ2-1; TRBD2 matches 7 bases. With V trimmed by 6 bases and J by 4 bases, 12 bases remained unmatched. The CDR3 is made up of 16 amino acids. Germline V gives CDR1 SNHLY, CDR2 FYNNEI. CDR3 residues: CASRGPGAGAYNEQFF. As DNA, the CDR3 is TGTGCCAGCAGGGGGCCTGGGGCGGGAGCTTACAATGAGCAGTTCTTC.

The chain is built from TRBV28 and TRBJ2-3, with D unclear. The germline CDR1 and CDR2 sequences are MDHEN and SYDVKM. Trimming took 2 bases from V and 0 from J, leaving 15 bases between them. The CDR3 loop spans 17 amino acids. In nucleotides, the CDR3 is TGTGCCAGCAGTTTAATGTGGGCGCCTACTAGCACAGATACGCAGTATTTT. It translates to CASSLMWAPTSTDTQYF.

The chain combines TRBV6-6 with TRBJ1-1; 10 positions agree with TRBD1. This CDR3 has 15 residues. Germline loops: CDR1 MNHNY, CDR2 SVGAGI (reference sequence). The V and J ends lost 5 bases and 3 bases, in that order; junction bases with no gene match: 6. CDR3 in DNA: TGTGCCAGCAGTCCCCGGGACAGGGGCGACACTGAAGCTTTCTTT. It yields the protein CASSPRDRGDTEAFF.

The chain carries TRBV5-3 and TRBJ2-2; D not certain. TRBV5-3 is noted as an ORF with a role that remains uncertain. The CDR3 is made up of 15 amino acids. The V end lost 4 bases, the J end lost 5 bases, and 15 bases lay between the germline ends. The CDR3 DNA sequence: TGTGCCAGAAGCAAAGACAAAATGGGGACCGGGGAGCTGTTTTTT. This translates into CARSKDKMGTGELFF.

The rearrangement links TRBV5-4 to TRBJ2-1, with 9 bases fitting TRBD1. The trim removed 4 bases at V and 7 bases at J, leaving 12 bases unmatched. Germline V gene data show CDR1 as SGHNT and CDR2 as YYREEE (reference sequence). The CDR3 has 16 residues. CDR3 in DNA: TGTGCCAGCAGCGGCCAGGGGACAGGGACGCGAAATGAGCAGTTCTTC. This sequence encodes CASSGQGTGTRNEQFF.

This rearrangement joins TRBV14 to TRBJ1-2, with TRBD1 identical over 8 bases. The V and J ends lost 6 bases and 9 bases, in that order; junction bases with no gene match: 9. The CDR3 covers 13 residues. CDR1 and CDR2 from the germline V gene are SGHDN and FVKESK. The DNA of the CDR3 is TGTGCCAGCAGTCCTGGACAGGGTTTGCGCTACACCTTC. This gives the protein CASSPGQGLRYTF.

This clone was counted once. DNA of the CDR3: TGTGCCAGCACCCTACCGGGATCACCTTATGGCTACACCTTC. Protein product: CASTLPGSPYGYTF. This chain joins TRBV28 and TRBJ1-2; D is ambiguous. Germline CDR1 is MDHEN and CDR2 is SYDVKM. CDR3 length: 14 residues. Trimming took off 7 bases at V and 5 bases at J, with 17 bases between the two ends.

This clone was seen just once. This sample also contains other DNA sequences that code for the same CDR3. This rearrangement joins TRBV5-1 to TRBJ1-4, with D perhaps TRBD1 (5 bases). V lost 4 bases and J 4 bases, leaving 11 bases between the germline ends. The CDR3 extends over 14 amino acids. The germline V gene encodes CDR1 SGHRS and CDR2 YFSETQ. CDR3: CASSLDSLNEKLFF. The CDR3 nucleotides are TGCGCCAGCAGCCTAGACAGCCTTAATGAAAAACTGTTTTTT.

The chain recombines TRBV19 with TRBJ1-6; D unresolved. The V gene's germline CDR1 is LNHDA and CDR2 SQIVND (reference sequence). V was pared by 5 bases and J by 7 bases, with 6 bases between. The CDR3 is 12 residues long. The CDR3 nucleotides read TGTGCCAGTAGTCTGGGGAATTCACCCCTCCACTTT. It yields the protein CASSLGNSPLHF. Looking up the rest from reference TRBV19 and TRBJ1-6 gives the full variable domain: DGGITQSPKYLFRKEGQNVTLSCEQNLNHDAMYWYRQDPGQGLRLIYYSQIVNDFQKGDIAEGYSVSREKKESFPLTVTSAQKNPTAFYLCASSLGNSPLHFGNGTRLTVT.

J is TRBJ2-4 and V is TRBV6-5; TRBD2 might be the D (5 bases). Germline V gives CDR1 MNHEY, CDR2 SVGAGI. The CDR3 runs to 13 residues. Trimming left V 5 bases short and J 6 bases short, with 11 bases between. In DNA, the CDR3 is TGTGCCAGCAGTGAGGAGGAGTTAAACATTCAGTACTTC. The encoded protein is CASSEEELNIQYF.

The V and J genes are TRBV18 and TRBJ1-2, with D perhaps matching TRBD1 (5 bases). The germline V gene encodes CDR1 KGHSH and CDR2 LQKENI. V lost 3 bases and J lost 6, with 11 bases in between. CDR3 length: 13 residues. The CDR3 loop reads CASSPGRVDGYTF. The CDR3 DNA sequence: TGTGCCAGCTCACCGGGCAGGGTCGATGGCTACACCTTC.

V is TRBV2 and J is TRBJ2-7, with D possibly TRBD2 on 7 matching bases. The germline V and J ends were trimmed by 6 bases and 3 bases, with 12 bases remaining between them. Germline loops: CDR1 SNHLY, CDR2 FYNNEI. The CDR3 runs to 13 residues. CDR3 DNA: TGTGCCAGCAGCATAGGGGGGGGCTACGAGCAGTACTTC. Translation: CASSIGGGYEQYF.

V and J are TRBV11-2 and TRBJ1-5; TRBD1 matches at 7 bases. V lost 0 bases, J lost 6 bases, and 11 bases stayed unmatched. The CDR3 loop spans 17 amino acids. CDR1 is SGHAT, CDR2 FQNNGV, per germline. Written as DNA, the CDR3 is TGTGCCAGCAGCTTAGAGTGGCGTACAGGGGAAAGTCAGCCCCAGCATTTT. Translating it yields CASSLEWRTGESQPQHF.

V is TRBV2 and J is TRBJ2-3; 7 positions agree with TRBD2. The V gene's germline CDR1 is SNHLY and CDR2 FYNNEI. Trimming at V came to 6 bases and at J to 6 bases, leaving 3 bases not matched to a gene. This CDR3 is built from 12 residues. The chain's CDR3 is CASRKLADTQYF. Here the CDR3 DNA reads TGTGCCAGCAGAAAACTAGCGGATACGCAGTATTTT.

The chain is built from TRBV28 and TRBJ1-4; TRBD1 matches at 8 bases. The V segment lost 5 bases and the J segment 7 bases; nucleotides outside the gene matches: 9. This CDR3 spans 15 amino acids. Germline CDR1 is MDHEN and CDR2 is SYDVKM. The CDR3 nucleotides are TGTGCCAGCAGTCTGCGGACAGGGTTGGGTGAAAAACTGTTTTTT. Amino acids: CASSLRTGLGEKLFF.

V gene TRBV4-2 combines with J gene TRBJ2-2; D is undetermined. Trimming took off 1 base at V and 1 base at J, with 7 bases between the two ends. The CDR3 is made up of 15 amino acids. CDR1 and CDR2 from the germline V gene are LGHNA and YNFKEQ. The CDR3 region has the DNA TGTGCCAGCAGCCAAGGTTTTCTGAACACCGGGGAGCTGTTTTTT. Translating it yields CASSQGFLNTGELFF.

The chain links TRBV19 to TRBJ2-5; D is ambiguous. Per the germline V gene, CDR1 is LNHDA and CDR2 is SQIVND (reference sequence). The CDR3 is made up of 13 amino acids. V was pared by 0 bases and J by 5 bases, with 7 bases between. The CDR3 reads CASSIEGYETQYF. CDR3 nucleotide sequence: TGTGCCAGTAGTATAGAGGGTTACGAGACCCAGTACTTC.

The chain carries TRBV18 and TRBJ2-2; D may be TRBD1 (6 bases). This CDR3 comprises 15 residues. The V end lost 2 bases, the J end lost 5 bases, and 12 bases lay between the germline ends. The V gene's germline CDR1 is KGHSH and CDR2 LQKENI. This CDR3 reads CASSPTTGNTGELFF. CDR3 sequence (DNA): TGTGCCAGCTCACCAACTACAGGGAATACCGGGGAGCTGTTTTTT.

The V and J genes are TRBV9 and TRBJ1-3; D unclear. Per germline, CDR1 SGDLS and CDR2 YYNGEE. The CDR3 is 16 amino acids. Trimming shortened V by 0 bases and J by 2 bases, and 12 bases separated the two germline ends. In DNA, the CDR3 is TGTGCCAGCAGCGTAGGCCGTACTTGGACTGGAAACACCATATATTTT. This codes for CASSVGRTWTGNTIYF. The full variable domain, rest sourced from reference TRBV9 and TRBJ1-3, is DSGVTQTPKHLITATGQRVTLRCSPRSGDLSVYWYQQSLDQGLQFLIQYYNGEERAKGNILERFSAQQFPDLHSELNLSSLELGDSALYFCASSVGRTWTGNTIYFGEGSWLTVV.

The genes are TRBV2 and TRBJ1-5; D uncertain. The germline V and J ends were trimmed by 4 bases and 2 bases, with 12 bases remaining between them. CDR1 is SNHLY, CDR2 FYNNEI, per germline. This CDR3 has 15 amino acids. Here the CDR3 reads CASSGYASGNQPQHF. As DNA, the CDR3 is TGTGCCAGCAGTGGGTACGCCTCGGGCAATCAGCCCCAGCATTTT.

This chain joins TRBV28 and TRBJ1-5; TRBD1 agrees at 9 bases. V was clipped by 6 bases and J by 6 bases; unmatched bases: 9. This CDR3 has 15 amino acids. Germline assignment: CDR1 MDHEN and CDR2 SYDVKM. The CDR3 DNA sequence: TGTGCCAGCAGCCTAACCGGGACAGGGTTTCAGCCCCAGCATTTT. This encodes CASSLTGTGFQPQHF.

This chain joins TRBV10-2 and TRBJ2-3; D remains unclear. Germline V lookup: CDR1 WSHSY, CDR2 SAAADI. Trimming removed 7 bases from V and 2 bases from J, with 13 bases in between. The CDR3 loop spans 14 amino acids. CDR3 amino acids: CASKIGGNTDTQYF. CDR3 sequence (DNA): TGCGCCAGCAAAATTGGTGGAAACACAGATACGCAGTATTTT.